This T cell receptor (beta chain) originates from a study of shared clonotypes between healthy human individuals. The study, taken as a whole, reports: The study generally estimated greater richness for naive than memory subsets. All-four-donor shared clonotypes had higher generation probabilities than non-shared clonotypes did.

Germline-derived CDR1 and CDR2 are SGDLS and YYNGEE. This CDR3 spans 15 amino acids. V shed 0 bases and J shed 5 bases, with 12 bases lying between them. Study processing details: ImmunoSEQ junction-only sequences lacked quality scores, so their filtering differed. TCRdb keeps only in-frame clones here, not all; method: immunoSEQ multiplex PCR. The D gene and trimming were derived from the DNA, and the V and J assignments and clone size from that table. This sample yields a few million clones, of which roughly 92% are seen a single time; roughly 0.13% belongs to the top ten. This clone showed up just a few times. What it recognizes is unknown. CD4+ cells underwent separation, giving CD45RA+ naive and CD45RA-negative memory subsets.

This chain links TRBV9 with TRBJ1-5; the D gene is possibly TRBD1 (5 bases). The sequenced material came from naive CD4+ T cells sorted from blood. Subset meaning: CD45RA+ positively selected. This clonotype was obtained from a man between 18 and 35 years old in good health. CDR3 in amino acids: CASSVEGNRDQPQHF. The CDR3 DNA follows: TGTGCCAGCAGCGTAGAGGGGAATAGGGATCAGCCCCAGCATTTT.